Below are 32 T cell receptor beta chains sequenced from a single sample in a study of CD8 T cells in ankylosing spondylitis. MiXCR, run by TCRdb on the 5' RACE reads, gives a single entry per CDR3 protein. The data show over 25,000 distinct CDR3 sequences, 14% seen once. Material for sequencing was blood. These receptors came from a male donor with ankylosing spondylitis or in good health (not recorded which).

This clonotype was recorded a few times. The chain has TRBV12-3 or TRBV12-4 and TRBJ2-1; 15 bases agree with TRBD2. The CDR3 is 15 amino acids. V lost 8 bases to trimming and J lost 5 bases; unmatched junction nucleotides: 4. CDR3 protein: CASGLAGGRNNEQFF. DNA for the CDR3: TGTGCCAGCGGACTAGCGGGAGGGCGTAACAATGAGCAGTTCTTC.

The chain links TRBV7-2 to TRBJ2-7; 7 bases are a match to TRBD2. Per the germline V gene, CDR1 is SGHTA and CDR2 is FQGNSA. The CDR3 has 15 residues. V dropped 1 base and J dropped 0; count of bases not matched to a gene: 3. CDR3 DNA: TGTGCCAGCAGCTTAGTGTCTAGCGGCTCCTACGAGCAGTACTTC. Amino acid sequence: CASSLVSSGSYEQYF. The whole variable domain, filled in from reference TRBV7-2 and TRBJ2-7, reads GAGVSQSPSNKVTEKGKDVELRCDPISGHTALYWYRQSLGQGLEFLIYFQGNSAPDKSGLPSDRFSAERTGGSVSTLTIQRTQQEDSAVYLCASSLVSSGSYEQYFGPGTRLTVT.

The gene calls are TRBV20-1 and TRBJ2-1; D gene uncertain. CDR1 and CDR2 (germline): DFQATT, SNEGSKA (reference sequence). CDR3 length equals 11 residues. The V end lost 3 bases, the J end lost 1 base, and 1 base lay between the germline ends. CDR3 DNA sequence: TGCAGTGCTAGTTCCTACAATGAGCAGTTCTTC. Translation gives CSASSYNEQFF.

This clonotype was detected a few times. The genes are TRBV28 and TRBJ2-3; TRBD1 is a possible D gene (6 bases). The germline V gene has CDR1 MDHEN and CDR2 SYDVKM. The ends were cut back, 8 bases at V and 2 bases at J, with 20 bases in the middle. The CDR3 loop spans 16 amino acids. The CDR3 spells CASGDTSVAPTDTQYF. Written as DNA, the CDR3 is TGTGCCAGCGGGGACACGAGCGTGGCCCCCACAGATACGCAGTATTTT.

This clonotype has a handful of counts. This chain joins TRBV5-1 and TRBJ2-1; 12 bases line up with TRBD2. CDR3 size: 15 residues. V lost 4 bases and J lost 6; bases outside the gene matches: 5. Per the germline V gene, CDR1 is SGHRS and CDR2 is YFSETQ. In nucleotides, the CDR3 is TGCGCCAGCAGCGTAGTACTAGCGGGGGGCAATGAGCAGTTCTTC. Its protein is CASSVVLAGGNEQFF. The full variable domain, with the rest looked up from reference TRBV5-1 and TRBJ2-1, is KAGVTQTPRYLIKTRGQQVTLSCSPISGHRSVSWYQQTPGQGLQFLFEYFSETQRNKGNFPGRFSGRQFSNSRSEMNVSTLELGDSALYLCASSVVLAGGNEQFFGPGTRLTVL.

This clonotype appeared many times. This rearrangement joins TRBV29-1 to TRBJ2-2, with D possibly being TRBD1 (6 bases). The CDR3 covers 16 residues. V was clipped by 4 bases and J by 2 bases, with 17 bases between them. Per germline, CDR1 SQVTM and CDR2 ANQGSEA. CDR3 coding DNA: TGCAGCGTTGGGCGGAATGGGGGCTCCAACACCGGGGAGCTGTTTTTT. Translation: CSVGRNGGSNTGELFF.

The CDR3 loop reads CASSALVTGNTEAFF. The CDR3 DNA reads TGTGCCAGCAGTGCGCTGGTAACAGGGAACACTGAAGCTTTCTTT. The rearrangement uses TRBV7-9 and TRBJ1-1; TRBD1 is a possible D gene (5 bases). Trimming took 6 bases from V and 1 from J, leaving 15 bases between them. CDR3 size: 15 residues. Germline lookup yields CDR1 SEHNR and CDR2 FQNEAQ (reference sequence). The full variable domain, its missing parts supplied by reference TRBV7-9 and TRBJ1-1, is DTGVSQNPRHKITKRGQNVTFRCDPISEHNRLYWYRQTLGQGPEFLTYFQNEAQLEKSRLLSDRFSAERPKGSFSTLEIQRTEQGDSAMYLCASSALVTGNTEAFFGQGTRLTVV.

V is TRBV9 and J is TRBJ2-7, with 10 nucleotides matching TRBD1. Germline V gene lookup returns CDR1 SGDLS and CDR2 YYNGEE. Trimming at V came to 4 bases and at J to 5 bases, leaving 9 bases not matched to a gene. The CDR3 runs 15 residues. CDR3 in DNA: TGTGCCAGCAGCCTGACCGGGACAGGGGCCAACGAGCAGTACTTC. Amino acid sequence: CASSLTGTGANEQYF.

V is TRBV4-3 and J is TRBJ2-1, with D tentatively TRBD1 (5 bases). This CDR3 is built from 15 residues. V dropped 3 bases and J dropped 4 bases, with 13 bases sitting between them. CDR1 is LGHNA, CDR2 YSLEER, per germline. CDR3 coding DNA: TGCGCCAGCAGCCAGGAGTCTGACAGATACAATGAGCAGTTCTTC. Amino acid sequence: CASSQESDRYNEQFF.

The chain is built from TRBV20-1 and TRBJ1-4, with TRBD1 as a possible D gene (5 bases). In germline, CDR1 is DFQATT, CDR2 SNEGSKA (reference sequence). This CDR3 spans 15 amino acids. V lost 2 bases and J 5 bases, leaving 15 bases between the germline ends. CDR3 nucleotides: TGCAGTGCTAGATCCTCCGGGACGGTGAATGAAAAACTGTTTTTT. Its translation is CSARSSGTVNEKLFF.

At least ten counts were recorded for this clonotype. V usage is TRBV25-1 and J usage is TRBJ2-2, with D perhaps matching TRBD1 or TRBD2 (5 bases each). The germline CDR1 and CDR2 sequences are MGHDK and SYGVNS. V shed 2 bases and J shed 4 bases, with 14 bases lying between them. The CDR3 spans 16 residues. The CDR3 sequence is CASSENTGRSTGELFF. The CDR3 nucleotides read TGTGCCAGCAGTGAAAATACGGGGCGGAGCACCGGGGAGCTGTTTTTT.

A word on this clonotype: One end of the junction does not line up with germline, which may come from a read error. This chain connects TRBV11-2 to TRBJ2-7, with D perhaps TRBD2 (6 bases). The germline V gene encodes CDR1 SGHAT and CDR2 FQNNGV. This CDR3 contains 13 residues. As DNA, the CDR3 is TGTGCCAGCAGCTTCCTGGGGAGGCTCGAAAGGAACTTC. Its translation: CASSFLGRLERNF. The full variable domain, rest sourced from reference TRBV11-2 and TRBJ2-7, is EAGVAQSPRYKIIEKRQSVAFWCNPISGHATLYWYQQILGQGPKLLIQFQNNGVVDDSQLPKDRFSAERLKGVDSTLKIQPAKLEDSAVYLCASSFLGRLERNFGPGTRLTVT.

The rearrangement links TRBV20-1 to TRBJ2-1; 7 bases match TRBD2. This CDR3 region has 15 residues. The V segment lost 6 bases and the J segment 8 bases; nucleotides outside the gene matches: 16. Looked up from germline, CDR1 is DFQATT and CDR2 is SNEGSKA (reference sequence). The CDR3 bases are TGCAGTGCAGAGAAGCGGGAAGGATTGAGAGATGAGCAGTTCTTC. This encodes CSAEKREGLRDEQFF.

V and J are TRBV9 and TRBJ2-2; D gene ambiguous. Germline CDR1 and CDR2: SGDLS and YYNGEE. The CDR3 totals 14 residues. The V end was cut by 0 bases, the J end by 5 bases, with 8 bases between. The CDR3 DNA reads TGTGCCAGCAGCGTAGATTCGTCGACCGGGGAGCTGTTTTTT. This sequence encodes CASSVDSSTGELFF.

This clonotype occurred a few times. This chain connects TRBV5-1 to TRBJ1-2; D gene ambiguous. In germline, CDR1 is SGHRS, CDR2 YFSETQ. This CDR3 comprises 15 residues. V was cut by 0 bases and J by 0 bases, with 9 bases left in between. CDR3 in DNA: TGCGCCAGCAGCTTGGGTTCGGTAGCTAACTATGGCTACACCTTC. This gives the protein CASSLGSVANYGYTF. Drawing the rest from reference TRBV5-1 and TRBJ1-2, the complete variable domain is KAGVTQTPRYLIKTRGQQVTLSCSPISGHRSVSWYQQTPGQGLQFLFEYFSETQRNKGNFPGRFSGRQFSNSRSEMNVSTLELGDSALYLCASSLGSVANYGYTFGSGTRLTVV.

CDR3 residues: CASSPLGQGPYEQYF. In DNA, the CDR3 is TGTGCCAGCAGCCCCTTGGGACAGGGCCCATACGAGCAGTACTTC. J is TRBJ2-7 and V is TRBV14; TRBD1 matches 9 bases. V lost 4 bases to trimming and J lost 4 bases; unmatched junction nucleotides: 8. CDR3 length equals 15 residues. The germline gives CDR1 SGHDN, CDR2 FVKESK.

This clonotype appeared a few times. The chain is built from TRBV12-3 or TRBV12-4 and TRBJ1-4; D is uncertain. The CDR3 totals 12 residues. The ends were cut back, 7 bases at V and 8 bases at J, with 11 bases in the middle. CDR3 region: CASTKEAEKLFF. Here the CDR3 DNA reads TGTGCCAGCACAAAGGAGGCGGAAAAACTGTTTTTT.

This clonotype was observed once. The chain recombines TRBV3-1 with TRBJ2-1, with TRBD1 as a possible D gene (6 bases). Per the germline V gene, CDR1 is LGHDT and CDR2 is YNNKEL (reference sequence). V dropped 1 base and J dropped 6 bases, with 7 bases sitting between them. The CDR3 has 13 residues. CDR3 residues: CASSQVGGNEQFF. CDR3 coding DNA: TGTGCCAGCAGCCAAGTAGGGGGCAATGAGCAGTTCTTC.

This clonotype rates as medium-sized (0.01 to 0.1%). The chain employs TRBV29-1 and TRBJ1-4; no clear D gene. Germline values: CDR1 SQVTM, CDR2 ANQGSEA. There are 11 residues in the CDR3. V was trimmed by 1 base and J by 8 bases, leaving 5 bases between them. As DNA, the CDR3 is TGCAGCGTTGAAGTCGGAGAAAAACTGTTTTTT. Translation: CSVEVGEKLFF.

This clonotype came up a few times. The CDR3 sequence is CASSWDRGPLGNEQFF. The CDR3 DNA follows: TGTGCCAGCAGCTGGGACAGGGGGCCACTCGGGAATGAGCAGTTCTTC. This chain connects TRBV5-5 to TRBJ2-1; 12 bases fit TRBD1. The CDR3 covers 16 residues. Germline values: CDR1 SGHKS, CDR2 YYEKEE (reference sequence). V trimming: 3 bases; J trimming: 7 bases; junction bases outside the gene matches: 8.

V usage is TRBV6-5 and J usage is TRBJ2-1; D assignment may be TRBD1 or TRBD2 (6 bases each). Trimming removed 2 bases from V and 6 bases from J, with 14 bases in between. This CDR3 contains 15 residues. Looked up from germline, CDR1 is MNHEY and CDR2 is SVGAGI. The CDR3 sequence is CASSYGGLRGNEQFF. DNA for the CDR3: TGTGCCAGCAGTTACGGGGGGCTAAGGGGCAATGAGCAGTTCTTC.

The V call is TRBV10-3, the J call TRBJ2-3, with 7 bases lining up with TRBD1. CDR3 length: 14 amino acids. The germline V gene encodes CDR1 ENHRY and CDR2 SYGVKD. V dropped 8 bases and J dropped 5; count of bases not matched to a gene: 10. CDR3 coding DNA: TGTGCCATCTGGGAAAGGGGGCTGGGAGATACGCAGTATTTT. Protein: CAIWERGLGDTQYF.

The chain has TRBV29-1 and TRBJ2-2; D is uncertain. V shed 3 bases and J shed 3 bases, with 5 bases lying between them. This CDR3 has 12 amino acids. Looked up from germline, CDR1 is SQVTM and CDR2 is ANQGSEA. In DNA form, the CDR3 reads TGCAGCGTTGACGGTTACACCGGGGAGCTGTTTTTT. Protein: CSVDGYTGELFF.

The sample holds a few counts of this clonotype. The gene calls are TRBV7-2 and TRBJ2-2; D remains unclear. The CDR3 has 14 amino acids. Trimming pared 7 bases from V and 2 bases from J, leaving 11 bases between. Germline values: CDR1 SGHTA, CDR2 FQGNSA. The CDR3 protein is CASNPPGNTGELFF. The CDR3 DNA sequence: TGTGCCAGCAACCCCCCGGGTAACACCGGGGAGCTGTTTTTT.

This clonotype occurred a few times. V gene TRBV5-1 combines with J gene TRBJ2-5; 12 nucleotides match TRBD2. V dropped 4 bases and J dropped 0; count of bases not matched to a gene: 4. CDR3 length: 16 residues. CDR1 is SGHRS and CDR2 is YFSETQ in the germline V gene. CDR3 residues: CASSQTSGGYQETQYF. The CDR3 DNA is TGCGCCAGCAGCCAAACTAGCGGGGGGTACCAAGAGACCCAGTACTTC.

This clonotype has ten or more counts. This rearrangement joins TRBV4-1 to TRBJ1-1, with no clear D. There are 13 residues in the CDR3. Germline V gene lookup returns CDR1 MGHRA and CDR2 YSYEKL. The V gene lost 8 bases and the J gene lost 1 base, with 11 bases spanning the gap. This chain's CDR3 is CASGGPRNTEAFF. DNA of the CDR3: TGCGCCAGCGGAGGACCGAGGAACACTGAAGCTTTCTTT.

CDR3 sequence (DNA): TGCGCCAGCAGCCAAGATTGGAGTGGGACTAGCGTCTACAATGAGCAGTTCTTC. It is translated as CASSQDWSGTSVYNEQFF. This rearrangement joins TRBV4-3 to TRBJ2-1, with 10 bases identical to TRBD2. The length of the CDR3 is 18 residues. Per the germline V gene, CDR1 is LGHNA and CDR2 is YSLEER. The junction had 8 bases not matched to a gene; V was cut back by 0 bases and J by 3 bases.

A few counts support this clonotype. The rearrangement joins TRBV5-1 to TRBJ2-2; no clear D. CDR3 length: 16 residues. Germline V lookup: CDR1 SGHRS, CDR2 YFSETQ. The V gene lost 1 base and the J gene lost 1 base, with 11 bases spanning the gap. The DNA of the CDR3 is TGCGCCAGCAGCTTGAGTACCCAAGGGAACACCGGGGAGCTGTTTTTT. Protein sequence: CASSLSTQGNTGELFF.

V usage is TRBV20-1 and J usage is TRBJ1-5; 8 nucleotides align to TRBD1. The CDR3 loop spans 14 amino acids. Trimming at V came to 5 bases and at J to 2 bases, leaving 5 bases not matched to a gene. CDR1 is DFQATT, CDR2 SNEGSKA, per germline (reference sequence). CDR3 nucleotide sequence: TGCAGTGCTTCAGGGGGCACGGGCAATCAGCCCCAGCATTTT. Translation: CSASGGTGNQPQHF.

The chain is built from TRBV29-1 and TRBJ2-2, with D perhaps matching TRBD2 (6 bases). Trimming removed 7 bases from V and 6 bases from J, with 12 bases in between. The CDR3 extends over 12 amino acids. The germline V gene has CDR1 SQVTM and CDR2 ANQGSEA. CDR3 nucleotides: TGCAGCGCTAGCGCCCAAGCCGGGGAGCTGTTTTTT. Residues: CSASAQAGELFF.

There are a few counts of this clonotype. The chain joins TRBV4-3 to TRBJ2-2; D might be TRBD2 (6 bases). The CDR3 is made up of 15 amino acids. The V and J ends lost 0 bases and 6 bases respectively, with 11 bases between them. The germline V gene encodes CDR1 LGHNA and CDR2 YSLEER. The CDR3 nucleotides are TGCGCCAGCAGCCAAGATCGACTAGTGCCCGGGGAGCTGTTTTTT. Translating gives CASSQDRLVPGELFF.

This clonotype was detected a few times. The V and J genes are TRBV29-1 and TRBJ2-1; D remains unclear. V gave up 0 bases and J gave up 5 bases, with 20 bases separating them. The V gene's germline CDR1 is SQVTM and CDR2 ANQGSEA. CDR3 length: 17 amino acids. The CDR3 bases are TGCAGCGTTGAAGATCTTCATGTCCAGGATTGGAACAATGAGCAGTTCTTC. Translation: CSVEDLHVQDWNNEQFF.